These T cell receptor beta chains were read from a single sample in a study of T cells in localized non-small cell lung cancer. Repertoires were generated with immunoSEQ multiplex PCR, while TCRdb's copy carries only in-frame clones and drops some. This sample has tens of thousands of clones, with approximately 90% found just once. The sequences come from peripheral blood, collected before any cancer treatment. All receptors come from a woman aged 35 to 69 with stage I squamous cell lung carcinoma. CDR3s include the opening cysteine and the closing phenylalanine or tryptophan. A D gene is named only where the DNA matches it firmly. Clone size, where shown, is once, few, many, or a class for clones that have expanded.

V	size	D	J	DNA	CDR3
TRBV7-9	NA	NA	TRBJ2-7	TGTGCCAGCAGCTTAACTGCCTACGAGCAGTACTTC	CASSLTAYEQYF
TRBV30	NA	NA	TRBJ1-5	TGTGCCTGGAGCGCAGGGAGACAGCCCCAGCATTTT	CAWSAGRQPQHF
TRBV4-1	NA	NA	TRBJ1-2	TGCGCCAGCAGCCAAGACTCTCCCAGGTCCCAGGGAGGTCGTGGCTACACCTTC	CASSQDSPRSQGGRGYTF
TRBV6-5	NA	TRBD1	TRBJ2-3	TGTGCCAGTAGGCAGGGCAGGGGGTTCACAGATACGCAGTATTTT	CASRQGRGFTDTQYF
TRBV19	NA	NA	TRBJ1-5	TGTGCCAGTATTCTCCGGGACGGGTATAATCAGCCCCAGCATTTT	CASILRDGYNQPQHF
TRBV5-4	NA	TRBD1	TRBJ2-5	TGTGCCAGCAGCACCGGACAGGGAGAGACCCAGTACTTC	CASSTGQGETQYF
TRBV15	NA	NA	TRBJ1-1	TGTGCCACCAGCAGAGCCCTCACAGGGAACACTGAAGCTTTCTTT	CATSRALTGNTEAFF
TRBV19	NA	NA	TRBJ1-5	TGTGCCAGTAGTTCCAGGGAATGGGATCAGCCCCAGCATTTT	CASSSREWDQPQHF
TRBV19	NA	NA	TRBJ2-3	TGTGCCAGTAGTATATACCTCCCCACAGATACGCAGTATTTT	CASSIYLPTDTQYF
TRBV2	NA	NA	TRBJ1-2	TGTGCCAGCAGTGAAGACGCTTCCTATGGCTACACCTTC	CASSEDASYGYTF
TRBV10-3	NA	TRBD1	TRBJ1-4	TGTGCCATCAGTGTAGGGATCGTTTCGGCAGGGGGTGAAAAACTGTTTTTT	CAISVGIVSAGGEKLFF
TRBV19	NA	NA	TRBJ2-5	TGTGCCAGTAGGGACAGAGATAAAGAGACCCAGTACTTC	CASRDRDKETQYF
TRBV5-1	NA	NA	TRBJ1-2	TGCGCCAGCAGCTTGGATGTGGGGGGCGGCTATGGCTACACCTTC	CASSLDVGGGYGYTF
TRBV7-9	NA	TRBD2	TRBJ2-2	TGTGCCAGCAGCTTAGGCGGGGGGAACACCGGGGAGCTGTTTTTT	CASSLGGGNTGELFF
TRBV6-5	NA	TRBD1	TRBJ1-1	TGTGCCAGCAGTGTGACAGGGGAGCACACTGAAGCTTTCTTT	CASSVTGEHTEAFF
TRBV5-6	NA	NA	TRBJ1-1	TGTGCCAGCAGCGCCCGGACGGTAATGAACACTGAAGCTTTCTTT	CASSARTVMNTEAFF
TRBV30	once	NA	TRBJ1-1	TGTGCCTGGAGGTTGCCGTTGAGGAACACTGAAGCTTTCTTT	CAWRLPLRNTEAFF
TRBV14	once	NA	TRBJ2-2	TGTGCCAGCAGACAGTTGAACACCGGGGAGCTGTTTTTT	CASRQLNTGELFF
TRBV27	NA	TRBD1	TRBJ1-6	TGTGCCAGCAGTGCGAGACAGGGGGCCAATTCACCCCTCCACTTT	CASSARQGANSPLHF
TRBV19	NA	NA	TRBJ2-5	TGTGCCAGTAGTAAGGGGAGCAGGGAGACCCAGTACTTC	CASSKGSRETQYF
TRBV6-1	NA	NA	TRBJ2-7	TGTGCCAGCCAACAGGTGAGCTCGGGATACGAGCAGTACTTC	CASQQVSSGYEQYF
TRBV5-6	NA	TRBD1	TRBJ2-2	TGTGCCAGCAGCTTGGTGCGCACAGGGGGCACCGGGGAGCTGTTTTTT	CASSLVRTGGTGELFF
TRBV7-9	NA	NA	TRBJ1-2	TGTGCCAGCAGCTTAGGCAGCCAGAGTGGCTACACCTTC	CASSLGSQSGYTF
TRBV9	few	NA	TRBJ2-1	TGTGCCAGCAGCGTAGAAGTTGGACTCTACAATGAGCAGTTCTTC	CASSVEVGLYNEQFF
TRBV30	NA	NA	TRBJ2-2	TGTGCCTGGAGGGGGGGCGCGAGCACCGGGGAGCTGTTTTTT	CAWRGGASTGELFF
TRBV29-1	NA	TRBD2	TRBJ2-3	TGCAGCGTTGAGTCTAGCGGGAGCACAGATACGCAGTATTTT	CSVESSGSTDTQYF
TRBV27	NA	NA	TRBJ2-1	TGTGCCAGCGGGGGGGCACCGTACAATGAGCAGTTCTTC	CASGGAPYNEQFF
TRBV7-9	NA	NA	TRBJ1-1	TGTGCCAGCAGCCAAGGGGGTGGAATTGCAGACACTGAAGCTTTCTTT	CASSQGGGIADTEAFF
TRBV11-3	NA	TRBD1	TRBJ2-1	TGTGCCAGCAGCTTATCGGGACAGGCTTACAATGAGCAGTTCTTC	CASSLSGQAYNEQFF
TRBV11-2	NA	NA	TRBJ1-1	TGTGCCAGCAGCTTCCCCGGGCAGAGAAGGTTGAAAGCTTTCTTT	CASSFPGQRRLKAFF
TRBV28	NA	TRBD2	TRBJ2-7	TGTGCCATCGGGGGGAACTCCTACGAGCAGTACTTC	CAIGGNSYEQYF
TRBV29-1	NA	NA	TRBJ1-5	TGCAGCGTTGAAGAGTTGGGAGGGCAGCCCCAGCATTTT	CSVEELGGQPQHF
TRBV30	once	NA	TRBJ1-1	TGTGCCTGGAGTGAACAAATGAACACTGAAGCTTTCTTT	CAWSEQMNTEAFF
TRBV2	NA	TRBD2	TRBJ2-5	TGTGCCAGCGGGCCCGGGACTAGCGGGATAGGGCCCCAGTACTTC	CASGPGTSGIGPQYF
TRBV7-3	NA	NA	TRBJ1-1	TGTGCCAGCAGCTTGACACAGAACACTGAAGCTTTCTTT	CASSLTQNTEAFF
TRBV7-8	NA	NA	TRBJ1-5	TGTGCCAGCAGCTTAGCGTCGGCCTGGAATCAGCCCCAGCATTTT	CASSLASAWNQPQHF
TRBV6-1	once	NA	TRBJ1-1	TGTGCCAGCAACAAGGGCCCTATGAACACTGAAGCTTTCTTT	CASNKGPMNTEAFF
TRBV16	NA	NA	TRBJ2-1	TGTGCCAGCAGCCATACAGGGAGACCTTACAATGAGCAGTTCTTC	CASSHTGRPYNEQFF
TRBV12-5	NA	NA	TRBJ2-7	TGTGCTAGTGGTTGGGTCCGGGACCGCTCCTACGAGCAGTACTTC	CASGWVRDRSYEQYF
TRBV15	NA	NA	TRBJ2-3	TGTGCCACCAGCAGTGGTGATCGTGGGGGAGATACGCAGTATTTT	CATSSGDRGGDTQYF
TRBV7-2	NA	TRBD1	TRBJ1-5	TGTGCCAGCAGATCGGACAGGACGGGGCCCCAGCATTTT	CASRSDRTGPQHF
TRBV5-6	NA	NA	TRBJ2-3	TGTGCCAGCAGCCCTAGGGGGGGTGCGCAGTATTTT	CASSPRGGAQYF
TRBV6-5	NA	NA	TRBJ1-5	TGTGCCAGCAGTTACTCAGCGGACCAGCCCCAGCATTTT	CASSYSADQPQHF
TRBV30	NA	TRBD2	TRBJ2-1	TGTGCCTGGAGAGATCTAGCGGGGGGAGGGAATGAGCAGTTCTTC	CAWRDLAGGGNEQFF
TRBV5-6	NA	NA	TRBJ2-1	TGTGCCAGCAGCTTACCAGGGAATGAGCAGTTCTTC	CASSLPGNEQFF
TRBV5-8	NA	NA	TRBJ1-5	TGTGCCAGCAGCTTCCAGAATCAGCCCCAGCATTTT	CASSFQNQPQHF
TRBV18	few	NA	TRBJ2-7	TGTGCCAGCTCACCACCGGGCCTCACCGGCGAGCAGTACTTC	CASSPPGLTGEQYF
TRBV5-8	NA	NA	TRBJ1-2	TGTGCCAGCAGCTTATTGACAGACACCTTC	CASSLLTDTF
TRBV4-2	NA	NA	TRBJ1-5	TGTGCCAGCAGCCAAGATGGAGAGGCCGGGGCACACAATCAGCCCCAGCATTTT	CASSQDGEAGAHNQPQHF
TRBV5-5	NA	TRBD1	TRBJ1-2	TGTGCCAGCAGCTCAACGTTAGGACAGGGTGGTGGCTACACCTTC	CASSSTLGQGGGYTF
TRBV7-2	NA	NA	TRBJ2-3	TGTGCCAGCAGCTTAGCATTTAGCGCGAGCACAGATACGCAGTATTTT	CASSLAFSASTDTQYF
TRBV2	NA	NA	TRBJ1-1	TGTGCCAGCAGTGAAGGCCCCCGGAATCCGAACACTGAAGCTTTCTTT	CASSEGPRNPNTEAFF
TRBV28	NA	NA	TRBJ1-2	TGTGCCAGCAGTGCTTTACAGCTTTTCTATGGCTACACCTTC	CASSALQLFYGYTF
TRBV18	NA	NA	TRBJ1-4	TGTGCCAGCTCAGCAGAGACAACAACTAATGAAAAACTGTTTTTT	CASSAETTTNEKLFF
TRBV2	NA	NA	TRBJ2-4	TGTGCCAGCAGTGGAAGTGGGTCCTGGGCCAAAAACATTCAGTACTTC	CASSGSGSWAKNIQYF
TRBV19	once	NA	TRBJ2-3	TGTGCCAGTAGTATAGCGGGGGTGGCAGATACGCAGTATTTT	CASSIAGVADTQYF
TRBV19	NA	TRBD1	TRBJ1-6	TGTGCCAGTAGTACGCCGGGACAGGGACTACGGGGTTCACCCCTCCACTTT	CASSTPGQGLRGSPLHF